The next 30 T cell receptor beta chains were all read from a single sample in a study of regulatory T cells in long-lasting Graves disease. Indicated time point: persistent/refractory GD, antithyroid drugs over 5 years with positive TRAb. After RNA was extracted from PBMCs, the TCR library was made from it. Construction of the TCR beta libraries employed iRepertoire HTBI primers in conjunction with Arm-PCR of CDR3 regions. One entry per CDR3 protein results from TCRdb running MiXCR on the multiplex PCR reads. There are hundreds of thousands of distinct CDR3 sequences in the sample; 21% occur only once, and approximately 15% lies in the top ten. The sequencing here drew on peripheral blood mononuclear cells (PBMCs), taken when the disease was refractory, from a patient treated with antithyroid drugs. The receptor source for this set is a female donor with Graves disease.

This clonotype was found many times. The V gene is TRBV12-3 or TRBV12-4, the J gene TRBJ1-6; D is perhaps TRBD1 (5 bases). The CDR3 runs 15 residues. V shed 5 bases and J shed 7 bases, with 15 bases lying between them. DNA for the CDR3: TGTGCCAGCAGTGTAGGGACCCCAACCAATTCACCCCTCCACTTT. This codes for CASSVGTPTNSPLHF.

This clonotype was found once. A much larger clone sits a single nucleotide away, making a read error possible. Because it lacks the conserved phenylalanine or tryptophan at the end, this CDR3 is likely a read error. The chain joins TRBV12-3 or TRBV12-4 to TRBJ1-1; no firm D call. V lost 4 bases and J lost 4, with 7 bases in between. This CDR3 is 12 amino acids long. For the CDR3, the DNA is TGTGCCAGCAGTTATGGAACCACTGAAGCTTTCCTT. This gives the protein CASSYGTTEAFL.

This chain connects TRBV7-9 to TRBJ2-3; the D is unclear. Germline CDR1 reads SEHNR; CDR2 reads FQNEAQ (reference sequence). Trimming cost V 4 bases and J 3 bases, with 8 bases left between them. The CDR3 is 13 residues long. The CDR3 DNA reads TGTGCCAGCAGCTCGATGGCTACAGATACGCAGTATTTT. Translating it yields CASSSMATDTQYF.

This clonotype is labeled medium-sized. The J gene is TRBJ2-7, the V gene TRBV9; 11 bases align to TRBD1. The CDR3 covers 13 residues. Germline-derived CDR1 and CDR2 are SGDLS and YYNGEE. Losses at the gene ends were 7 bases for V and 7 bases for J; bases not matched to a gene: 7. This CDR3 reads CASSLGQGGEQYF. The CDR3 coding sequence is TGTGCCAGCTCCCTGGGACAGGGGGGGGAGCAGTACTTC.

The sample holds many counts of this clonotype. The chain has TRBV6-1 and TRBJ1-6; D unresolved. Germline lookup yields CDR1 MNHNS and CDR2 SASEGT. The V and J ends lost 2 bases and 15 bases respectively, with 17 bases between them. This CDR3 spans 14 amino acids. Here the CDR3 reads CASSETSASGYLHF. CDR3 DNA sequence: TGTGCCAGCAGTGAAACCTCGGCGTCCGGGTACCTCCACTTT.

This chain links TRBV5-1 with TRBJ1-6; no clear D. CDR1 SGHRS and CDR2 YFSETQ come from the germline V gene. Trimming removed 0 bases at V and 7 bases at J, with 14 bases between. This CDR3 comprises 16 residues. DNA for the CDR3: TGCGCCAGCAGCTTGGCCGCCGGGGAGAAGAATTCACCCCTCCACTTT. Its translation: CASSLAAGEKNSPLHF.

Ten or more counts support this clonotype. V gene TRBV12-3 or TRBV12-4 combines with J gene TRBJ1-1, with D unclear. Between the trimmed V and J ends, which lost 10 bases and 4 bases, there was a span of 25 bases. The CDR3 is 16 amino acids. The CDR3 nucleotides read TGTGCCACCCCGCCGCTAGGGCGCCTGGATGGCACTGAAGCTTTCTTT. Translation gives CATPPLGRLDGTEAFF.

This clonotype occurred many times. The V and J genes are TRBV2 and TRBJ2-4, with D unclear. Germline lookup yields CDR1 SNHLY and CDR2 FYNNEI. V was trimmed by 5 bases and J by 0 bases, leaving 14 bases between them. This CDR3 comprises 16 residues. Written as DNA, the CDR3 is TGTGCCAGCAGTCCAAGGGCCGAACTAGCCAAAAACATTCAGTACTTC. Translated, it gives CASSPRAELAKNIQYF.

In this sample, this clonotype turned up a few times. The chain combines TRBV13 with TRBJ2-3; the D is unclear. The CDR3 totals 14 residues. The germline gives CDR1 PRHDT, CDR2 FYEKMQ (reference sequence). The V end was cut by 7 bases, the J end by 1 base, with 12 bases between. CDR3 region: CASTPRAGTDTQYF. In DNA form, the CDR3 reads TGTGCCAGCACCCCCCGGGCGGGCACAGATACGCAGTATTTT.

The rearrangement joins TRBV6-1 to TRBJ2-5; TRBD2 matches 9 bases. From germline, CDR1 is MNHNS and CDR2 SASEGT. The CDR3 is 16 amino acids. The V and J ends lost 6 bases and 4 bases, in that order; junction bases with no gene match: 12. The CDR3 region has the DNA TGTGCCAGCAGCCCACCCAGGGAAGCGGGAGGAGAGACCCAGTACTTC. It yields the protein CASSPPREAGGETQYF.

This clonotype was observed a handful of times. The chain recombines TRBV6-1 with TRBJ2-2; D not resolved. This CDR3 has 12 amino acids. Trimming stripped 7 bases from V and 6 bases from J, with 9 bases between. CDR1 is MNHNS and CDR2 is SASEGT in the germline V gene. The CDR3 region is CASKTESGELFF. Here the CDR3 DNA reads TGTGCCAGCAAGACGGAATCCGGGGAGCTGTTTTTT.

This clonotype has a count of ten or more. The V and J genes are TRBV12-3 or TRBV12-4 and TRBJ1-1, with TRBD1 matching over 7 bases. The trim removed 6 bases at V and 4 bases at J, leaving 5 bases unmatched. The CDR3 has 13 residues. CDR3 DNA: TGTGCCAGCAGAAGAGGGACAGCCACTGAAGCTTTCTTT. Residues: CASRRGTATEAFF.

This clonotype occurred many times. The chain employs TRBV6-5 and TRBJ2-2; D call uncertain. The CDR3 has 15 amino acids. Deletions cut 2 bases from V and 6 bases from J, with 13 bases between. The V gene's germline CDR1 is MNHEY and CDR2 SVGAGI. CDR3 in amino acids: CASSYSAQPPGELFF. As DNA, the CDR3 is TGTGCCAGCAGTTACAGCGCGCAGCCCCCCGGGGAGCTGTTTTTT.

This chain connects TRBV6-1 to TRBJ2-5; TRBD2 aligns across 8 bases. The CDR3 is 15 amino acids. CDR1 MNHNS and CDR2 SASEGT come from the germline V gene. V was clipped by 6 bases and J by 5 bases; unmatched bases: 11. Here the CDR3 DNA reads TGTGCCAGCAGGCGACGGACTAGCCTGGTGGAGACCCAGTACTTC. Amino acid sequence: CASRRRTSLVETQYF.

This clonotype was found once. The chain has TRBV5-1 and TRBJ2-1, with D possibly being TRBD1 or TRBD2 (5 bases each). The CDR3 sequence is 16 residues long. Germline-derived CDR1 and CDR2 are SGHRS and YFSETQ. Trimming shortened V by 4 bases and J by 2 bases, and 16 bases separated the two germline ends. CDR3 DNA: TGCGCCAGCAGCGCGAAACTAGAGGGGACCTACAATGAGCAGTTCTTC. Amino acids: CASSAKLEGTYNEQFF.

This chain links TRBV14 with TRBJ1-5; a weak D match, TRBD1 (6 bases). V lost 1 base, J lost 2 bases, and 12 bases lay in between. Germline-derived CDR1 and CDR2 are SGHDN and FVKESK. The CDR3 extends over 16 amino acids. The CDR3 coding sequence is TGTGCCAGCAGCCAAGGACAGGCGGGAGGCAATCAGCCCCAGCATTTT. This codes for CASSQGQAGGNQPQHF.

This clonotype has ten or more counts. The chain recombines TRBV11-2 with TRBJ1-2; D not certain. CDR3 length: 10 amino acids. V was clipped by 3 bases and J by 7 bases, with 3 bases between them. Germline V gene lookup returns CDR1 SGHAT and CDR2 FQNNGV. The CDR3 region is CASSFSGYTF. CDR3 in DNA: TGTGCCAGCAGCTTCTCTGGCTACACCTTC.

The rearrangement joins TRBV18 to TRBJ1-5; D possibly corresponds to TRBD1 (5 bases). The germline V gene encodes CDR1 KGHSH and CDR2 LQKENI. This CDR3 is 15 amino acids long. Trimming took 3 bases from V and 7 from J, leaving 16 bases between them. The CDR3 DNA sequence: TGTGCCAGCTCACCCGTGTCAGGGAAGGGACAGCCCCAGCATTTT. This translates into CASSPVSGKGQPQHF.

A few counts support this clonotype. The J gene is TRBJ2-2, the V gene TRBV19; D is undetermined. Germline values: CDR1 LNHDA, CDR2 SQIVND (reference sequence). V lost 0 bases and J lost 2, with 4 bases in between. This CDR3 is 14 amino acids long. The DNA for the CDR3 is TGTGCCAGTAGTATAGACATAAACACCGGGGAGCTGTTTTTT. Translation: CASSIDINTGELFF.

This clonotype was picked up a small number of times. The chain combines TRBV3-1 with TRBJ1-1, with 9 bases that match TRBD1. V shed 5 bases and J 5 bases; nucleotides not matched to a gene: 6. Germline V gene sequence: CDR1 LGHDT, CDR2 YNNKEL (reference sequence). The CDR3 spans 14 residues. In nucleotides, the CDR3 is TGTGCCAGCAGCGCCAGGGACAGGGTTACTGAAGCTTTCTTT. Translating gives CASSARDRVTEAFF.

This clonotype was counted many times. For the CDR3, the DNA is TGTGCCAGCAGTTGGGGGGGGCGGGGGAATCAGCCCCAGCATTTT. The encoded protein is CASSWGGRGNQPQHF. This chain links TRBV28 with TRBJ1-5, with a tentative D call TRBD1 (6 bases). The CDR3 runs 15 residues. V was pared by 4 bases and J by 4 bases, with 14 bases between. Germline V gives CDR1 MDHEN, CDR2 SYDVKM.

This clonotype showed up many times. The genes are TRBV28 and TRBJ2-7; 10 bases fit TRBD1. The CDR3 has 16 amino acids. Trimming cost V 4 bases and J 2 bases; bases outside gene matches: 8. Germline CDR1 reads MDHEN; CDR2 reads SYDVKM. CDR3 in amino acids: CASSSPGQGTTYEQYF. The CDR3, as DNA: TGTGCCAGCAGTTCGCCGGGACAGGGGACAACCTACGAGCAGTACTTC.

This clonotype has at least ten counts. This chain uses TRBV6-1 with TRBJ2-2; D gene unclear. The V end was cut by 2 bases, the J end by 3 bases, with 4 bases between. CDR1 and CDR2 (germline): MNHNS, SASEGT. CDR3 length: 13 amino acids. CDR3 in DNA: TGTGCCAGCAGTGAATTCGACACCGGGGAGCTGTTTTTT. It is translated as CASSEFDTGELFF.

The chain employs TRBV5-1 and TRBJ2-1; D possibly corresponds to TRBD1 (5 bases). The V gene's germline CDR1 is SGHRS and CDR2 YFSETQ. Trimming stripped 4 bases from V and 0 bases from J, with 8 bases between. This CDR3 is built from 14 residues. CDR3 residues: CASSGDSSYNEQFF. Written as DNA, the CDR3 is TGCGCCAGCAGCGGTGACAGCTCCTACAATGAGCAGTTCTTC.

This clonotype was detected only a few times. V and J are TRBV20-1 and TRBJ2-1; 10 bases fit TRBD2. This CDR3 has 13 amino acids. Per germline, CDR1 DFQATT and CDR2 SNEGSKA (reference sequence). V was clipped by 2 bases and J by 6 bases; unmatched bases: 1. CDR3 sequence reads: CSARLAGANEQFF. The CDR3 nucleotides read TGCAGTGCTAGACTAGCGGGAGCCAATGAGCAGTTCTTC.

This clonotype was seen at least ten times. This sequence joins TRBV24-1 and TRBJ2-7, with 7 bases aligning to TRBD2. The germline gives CDR1 KGHDR, CDR2 SFDVKD. V lost 6 bases to trimming and J lost 4 bases; unmatched junction nucleotides: 8. The CDR3 is made up of 14 amino acids. The chain's CDR3 is CATSPSGNVYEQYF. The CDR3 DNA reads TGTGCCACCAGTCCCAGCGGGAATGTGTACGAGCAGTACTTC.

DNA of the CDR3: TGTGCCAGCTCACCAGGGGAAGCCTATGGCTACACCTTC. This gives the protein CASSPGEAYGYTF. The chain links TRBV18 to TRBJ1-2; D unclear. Looked up from germline, CDR1 is KGHSH and CDR2 is LQKENI. The CDR3 runs 13 residues. The V gene lost 2 bases and the J gene lost 4 bases, with 8 bases spanning the gap.

This clonotype came up many times. The chain employs TRBV9 and TRBJ1-1; D gene uncertain. Germline values: CDR1 SGDLS, CDR2 YYNGEE. Between the trimmed V and J ends, which lost 0 bases and 1 base, there was a span of 4 bases. The CDR3 has 13 amino acids. CDR3 sequence: CASSVGRNTEAFF. The CDR3 region has the DNA TGTGCCAGCAGCGTAGGAAGGAACACTGAAGCTTTCTTT.

This clonotype was picked up many times. The genes are TRBV28 and TRBJ1-2; D is unclear. In germline, CDR1 is MDHEN, CDR2 SYDVKM. Trimming shortened V by 3 bases and J by 0 bases, and 5 bases separated the two germline ends. CDR3 length: 13 residues. The CDR3 here is CASSFQSNYGYTF. CDR3 DNA: TGTGCCAGCAGTTTCCAATCTAACTATGGCTACACCTTC.

This clonotype was found a few times. The gene calls are TRBV20-1 and TRBJ2-4; 14 bases agree with TRBD2. Trimming cost V 0 bases and J 9 bases; bases outside gene matches: 10. Germline lookup yields CDR1 DFQATT and CDR2 SNEGSKA (reference sequence). The CDR3 is 17 residues long. The CDR3 bases are TGCAGTGCTAGAGACTTTTGGGGACTAGCGGGAGAGGGCATTCAGTACTTC. It specifies CSARDFWGLAGEGIQYF.